This T cell receptor (beta chain) was observed in a study of blood T cells in healthy people across ages (dated by TCRdb to 2013 to 2016). In terms of the full investigation: In model experiments, template switching captured roughly one uniquely barcoded TCR beta cDNA molecule for every two T cells. Using deep sequencing normalized with unique cDNA molecular identifiers, the study measured how TCR beta repertoire diversity changes with age. Four age groups were formed from the donors: young (average approximately 15 years), middle-aged (just under 40), aged (approximately 60) and long-lived (around 82). To avoid experimental bias, donors of different ages were spread randomly across the sequencing lanes. The study analyzed two additional independent replicas of 1 million unique cDNA reads from the same blood draw for two donors, one aged 18 to 30 and one aged 80 or older.

For this clonotype: This receptor's antigen is unknown. No per-base quality is available; no much larger clone lies one base away.

Systemically healthy Caucasian individuals from Russia, around 38 in total and aged about 6 to 100 years, were included as donors. Approximately 9 milliliters of peripheral blood were collected from each donor into EDTA-treated Vacutainer tubes. Ficoll-Paque density-gradient centrifugation was used to isolate PBMCs, with at least 6.5 million per sample. Total RNA, at least 5 micrograms per sample, was extracted from PBMCs with Trizol reagent. The percentages of naive CD45RAhigh/CD27high T cells were determined by flow cytometry on a PBMC aliquot from every donor. The method behind the library was 5' RACE. The sequencing machine was an Illumina HiSeq 2500. A second PCR of about 6 to 11 cycles was run with a J-beta primer mix and a sample-barcoded 5' primer. Each TCR beta cDNA molecule received a unique molecular identifier from a template-switch 5' adaptor carrying 12 random nucleotides. Each sample yielded at least 2.5 million CDR3-containing paired-end reads. All of the RNA was converted into first-strand cDNA using the Mint cDNA synthesis kit, with a TRBC-specific oligonucleotide serving as the primer. Following uracil-DNA glycosylase treatment, a first 18-cycle PCR with universal primers M1SS and BC2_uni_R was performed on all cDNA. The original methods were these. Normalization of each sample was performed by random selection of 1 million high-quality reads, each carrying a distinct molecular identifier. Instead of being binned into consensus sequences, reads that shared molecular identifiers were thrown out. MiTCR, set to a Q25 quality threshold and the strictest error-elimination algorithm, was used for CDR3 identification, clonotype clustering and error correction. Lower-bound total TCR beta diversity was estimated with a nonparametric unseen species model using Euler transformation. The public reads were reprocessed in TCRdb via fastp at Q25 and MiXCR, keeping in-frame beta chains. Every distinct CDR3 protein forms one entry, paired with its most common genes and DNA. The authors' filters were not applied to this entry. The table for this sample lists over a million distinct CDR3 sequences; 40% to 50% of them were counted only once. Approximately 19% of the sample lies in the top ten.

Points the paper makes about the study in general: Conclusive comparison of naive and antigen-experienced compartments was prevented by the profiling of bulk unsorted PBMCs. Total diversity estimates from one million sequenced T cells were considered lower bounds and underestimates. Because the CMV infection status of the donors was unknown, age-related changes in expanded clonotypes may potentially have been confounded. The percentage of naive T cells measured by flow cytometry correlated strongly with observed TCR beta diversity. Observed TCR beta diversity per million T cells fell roughly linearly with age, and a significant reduction was already apparent by age roughly 40. Compared with the aged group, more naive CD4+ T cells, fewer expanded clones and increased TCR diversity were shown by the long-lived group, suggesting age selection.

The origin of this receptor is a woman in her sixties or seventies in good health. The sample consisted of blood.

The nucleotide sequence is TGTGCCAGCAGCTTCGGACTACCGGAGCAGTTCTTC. Protein translation: CASSFGLPEQFF. The rearrangement joined TRBV7-9 to TRBJ2-1, and perhaps TRBD2 as D gene, on 6 matching bases. The CDR3, cysteine through phenylalanine, is 12 amino acids long. Only the CDR3 DNA stays, 36 bases, in frame from base 1. According to the germline V gene (reference sequence), CDR1 reads SEHNR and CDR2 reads FQNEAQ. V drops 3 bases and J drops 10 bases, leaving 10 bases in between.